This passage covers 7 T cell receptor beta chains from one sample sequenced in a study of CD8+ T cells in alopecia areata. RNA, once extracted, was reverse transcribed into cDNA for use as the sequencing template. The protocol was immunoSEQ multiplex PCR, while the TCRdb copy is restricted to in-frame clones and leaves out a portion. The data show 180,000 or so clones, with 40% to 65% seen just once and 11% held by the top ten. Indicated treatment: oral pan-JAK inhibitor, 5-10 mg twice daily. The sample here was CD8+ T cells sorted from blood, taken at week 24, from a patient treated with tofacitinib. All receptors come from a human donor with alopecia areata.

This chain joins TRBV4-3 and TRBJ2-7, with D uncertain. Germline V gene data show CDR1 as LGHNA and CDR2 as YSLEER. V shed 4 bases and J shed 5 bases, with 12 bases lying between them. There are 13 residues in the CDR3. Here the CDR3 reads CASSRSRLDEQYF. In DNA form, the CDR3 reads TGCGCCAGCAGCCGATCGCGGTTGGACGAGCAGTACTTC.

The chain carries TRBV9 and TRBJ1-2; TRBD1 matches 7 bases. V was clipped by 3 bases and J by 4 bases; unmatched bases: 6. The CDR3 is 14 residues long. Per germline, CDR1 SGDLS and CDR2 YYNGEE. As DNA, the CDR3 is TGTGCCAGCAGCGACCCGGGACAGTCCTATGGCTACACCTTC. It encodes CASSDPGQSYGYTF.

The J gene is TRBJ1-1, the V gene TRBV29-1; D gene uncertain. The length of the CDR3 is 13 residues. Germline V gives CDR1 SQVTM, CDR2 ANQGSEA. V was trimmed by 5 bases and J by 1 base, leaving 11 bases between them. The DNA of the CDR3 is TGCAGCGTTTCCAAGGACTCGAACACTGAAGCTTTCTTT. Translating gives CSVSKDSNTEAFF.

The V and J genes are TRBV2 and TRBJ2-7; D is uncertain. Trimming took off 2 bases at V and 4 bases at J, with 9 bases between the two ends. Looked up from germline, CDR1 is SNHLY and CDR2 is FYNNEI. The CDR3 consists of 13 residues. CDR3 bases: TGTGCCAGCAGTGAATACAAGGATTACGAGCAGTACTTC. Translated: CASSEYKDYEQYF. The variable domain in full, with the rest retrieved from reference TRBV2 and TRBJ2-7, is EPEVTQTPSHQVTQMGQEVILRCVPISNHLYFYWYRQILGQKVEFLVSFYNNEISEKSEIFDDQFSVERPDGSNFTLKIRSTKLEDSAMYFCASSEYKDYEQYFGPGTRLTVT.

The chain couples TRBV19 to TRBJ2-2; D not certain. V lost 3 bases, J lost 7 bases, and 15 bases lay in between. Germline-derived CDR1 and CDR2 are LNHDA and SQIVND (reference sequence). CDR3 length: 15 residues. The DNA of the CDR3 is TGTGCCAGTAGTATCCGCCAGACGTCAGGCGGGGAGCTGTTTTTT. Its translation is CASSIRQTSGGELFF.

The chain couples TRBV27 to TRBJ1-2; D may be TRBD1 (5 bases). This CDR3 is 15 amino acids long. Per the germline V gene, CDR1 is MNHEY and CDR2 is SMNVEV (reference sequence). V gave up 3 bases and J gave up 4 bases, with 15 bases separating them. In nucleotides, the CDR3 is TGTGCCAGCAGTTTGAACGCAGGGCTCCGCTATGGCTACACCTTC. Translated: CASSLNAGLRYGYTF.

J is TRBJ2-7 and V is TRBV13, with 11 bases aligning to TRBD1. Germline CDR1 is PRHDT and CDR2 is FYEKMQ (reference sequence). V dropped 5 bases and J dropped 3; count of bases not matched to a gene: 6. The length of the CDR3 is 15 residues. The CDR3 reads CASSTGQGAVYEQYF. The CDR3 DNA sequence: TGTGCCAGCAGCACCGGACAGGGGGCCGTCTACGAGCAGTACTTC.